These 20 T cell receptor beta chains share one sample of origin, sequenced in a study of post-analysis software for immune sequencing data. Libraries were made from TCR beta cDNA, and they carried unique molecular identifiers. TCRdb reprocessed the PCR reads with MiXCR, giving one entry per CDR3 protein. The sample consists of roughly 580,000 distinct CDR3 sequences, 44% of them appearing once. Findings of the study overall: Among five TRBV segments more frequent in patients than controls were TRBV5-6, TRBV5-1 and TRBV20-1.

Their antigens are not known. The sequenced material came from blood. These receptors were collected from a girl aged 5-17 years with multiple sclerosis.

The chain carries TRBV6-5 and TRBJ2-4, with 9 bases fitting TRBD1. The CDR3 sequence is 16 residues long. The ends lost 5 bases at V and 1 base at J; junction bases unmatched: 6. CDR1 and CDR2 (germline): MNHEY, SVGAGI. The CDR3 region has the DNA TGTGCCAGCAGTCCCGGGACAGGGTCTGCCAAAAACATTCAGTACTTC. Translation: CASSPGTGSAKNIQYF.

This CDR3 is CASTPVHGANVLTF. The CDR3 DNA reads TGTGCCAGCACCCCCGTCCATGGGGCCAACGTCCTGACTTTC. This sequence joins TRBV27 and TRBJ2-6; D is uncertain. CDR1 and CDR2 (germline): MNHEY, SMNVEV (reference sequence). V was trimmed by 7 bases and J by 3 bases, leaving 10 bases between them. This CDR3 region has 14 residues. Looking up the rest from reference TRBV27 and TRBJ2-6 gives the full variable domain: EAQVTQNPRYLITVTGKKLTVTCSQNMNHEYMSWYRQDPGLGLRQIYYSMNVEVTDKGDVPEGYKVSRKEKRNFPLILESPSPNQTSLYFCASTPVHGANVLTFGAGSRLTVL.

This clonotype was recorded only once. The chain uses TRBV12-3 or TRBV12-4 and TRBJ1-2, with 8 bases matching TRBD1. The CDR3 runs 13 residues. Trimming at V came to 7 bases and at J to 7 bases, leaving 8 bases not matched to a gene. CDR3 sequence (DNA): TGTGCCAGCACCCTCAGGGGGCGAGGTGGCTACACCTTC. Translation: CASTLRGRGGYTF.

Only a few counts were recorded for this clonotype. J is TRBJ1-2 and V is TRBV12-3 or TRBV12-4; D unresolved. Trimming cost V 3 bases and J 1 base, with 9 bases left between them. This CDR3 comprises 14 residues. The CDR3 sequence is CASSLTQVNYGYTF. The CDR3 DNA is TGTGCCAGCAGTTTGACCCAGGTTAACTATGGCTACACCTTC.

The chain recombines TRBV29-1 with TRBJ2-3, with TRBD2 as a possible D gene (5 bases). The CDR3 is 13 residues long. In germline, CDR1 is SQVTM, CDR2 ANQGSEA. Deletions cut 7 bases from V and 3 bases from J, with 14 bases between. CDR3 residues: CSGSGTGTDTQYF. The CDR3 nucleotides are TGCAGCGGGAGCGGCACCGGGACAGATACGCAGTATTTT.

The chain couples TRBV6-2 or TRBV6-3 to TRBJ1-4, with D uncertain. V lost 5 bases, J lost 3 bases, and 10 bases lay in between. CDR3 size: 14 residues. CDR1 and CDR2 (germline): MNHEY, SVGEGT. This CDR3 is CASSPPRSNEKLFF. CDR3 in DNA: TGTGCCAGCAGTCCCCCCCGGTCTAATGAAAAACTGTTTTTT.

This clonotype was found a few times. This CDR3 is CAAAVGSSTDTQYF. The CDR3 DNA sequence: TGTGCCGCCGCCGTGGGATCTAGCACAGATACGCAGTATTTT. This chain joins TRBV10-3 and TRBJ2-3; D unresolved. CDR3 length: 14 residues. V was pared by 11 bases and J by 0 bases, with 15 bases between. Germline CDR1 ENHRY, CDR2 SYGVKD.

This rearrangement joins TRBV12-3 or TRBV12-4 to TRBJ2-3; D is unclear. There are 14 residues in the CDR3. The V end was cut by 2 bases, the J end by 2 bases, with 8 bases between. Written as DNA, the CDR3 is TGTGCCAGCAGTTTAAGGCAGGTCACAGATACGCAGTATTTT. Protein sequence: CASSLRQVTDTQYF.

About this clonotype: A junction end diverges from the germline sequence, so it may reflect a read error. The CDR3 DNA reads as TGCAGTGCTAGAGATCCTAACGGGGCCCCGGAGACCCGGTACTTC. This translates into CSARDPNGAPETRYF. The rearrangement links TRBV20-1 to TRBJ2-5, with D perhaps TRBD1 or TRBD2 (5 bases each). Germline loops: CDR1 DFQATT, CDR2 SNEGSKA (reference sequence). The length of the CDR3 is 15 residues.

This clonotype was seen once. The chain joins TRBV7-2 to TRBJ2-4, with unresolved D. Trimming took off 0 bases at V and 13 bases at J, with 16 bases between the two ends. Germline V gene data show CDR1 as SGHTA and CDR2 as FQGNSA. The CDR3 runs 14 residues. DNA of the CDR3: TGTGCCAGCAGCTTAGCGAGGAACTCGGATGAGCAGTACTTC. As protein: CASSLARNSDEQYF.

The chain couples TRBV29-1 to TRBJ2-5; no reliable D call. CDR3 length: 10 amino acids. The V end was cut by 7 bases, the J end by 4 bases, with 7 bases between. The germline gives CDR1 SQVTM, CDR2 ANQGSEA. CDR3 DNA: TGCAGCGCTGGTAGAGAGACCCAGTACTTC. Its protein product is CSAGRETQYF.

The genes are TRBV12-3 or TRBV12-4 and TRBJ1-2, with a weak D call TRBD1 (5 bases). The CDR3 loop spans 14 amino acids. The V end was cut by 2 bases, the J end by 4 bases, with 11 bases between. The CDR3 reads CASSLFRGGYGYTF. The CDR3 DNA reads TGTGCCAGCAGTTTATTTAGGGGAGGCTATGGCTACACCTTC.

J is TRBJ2-5 and V is TRBV20-1; D remains ambiguous. Per germline, CDR1 DFQATT and CDR2 SNEGSKA (reference sequence). V shed 0 bases and J shed 4 bases, with 12 bases lying between them. CDR3 size: 14 residues. DNA for the CDR3: TGCAGTGCTAGAGATCGGTCCTGGCTAGAGACCCAGTACTTC. It yields the protein CSARDRSWLETQYF.

Points on this clonotype: A much larger clone lies one base from this, so it may be a read error. The gene calls are TRBV28 and TRBJ2-7; D uncertain. The germline V gene has CDR1 MDHEN and CDR2 SYDVKM. This CDR3 contains 13 residues. CDR3 DNA: TGTGTCAGCAGTTTATGGCCCCAGACCGAGCAGTACTTC. Its translation is CVSSLWPQTEQYF.

The V call is TRBV12-3 or TRBV12-4, the J call TRBJ2-5; TRBD2 aligns across 10 bases. V lost 0 bases and J lost 5; bases outside the gene matches: 3. This CDR3 region has 15 residues. The CDR3 spells CASSLASSGGETQYF. The CDR3 DNA reads TGTGCCAGCAGTTTAGCCTCTAGCGGGGGTGAGACCCAGTACTTC.

This chain links TRBV5-6 with TRBJ2-3; D remains ambiguous. The germline V gene encodes CDR1 SGHDT and CDR2 YYEEEE. V was clipped by 1 base and J by 0 bases, with 9 bases between them. CDR3 size: 15 residues. The DNA for the CDR3 is TGTGCCAGCAGCTTGAGGAGAACAAGCACAGATACGCAGTATTTT. This codes for CASSLRRTSTDTQYF. The full variable domain, completed using reference TRBV5-6 and TRBJ2-3, is DAGVTQSPTHLIKTRGQQVTLRCSPKSGHDTVSWYQQALGQGPQFIFQYYEEEERQRGNFPDRFSGHQFPNYSSELNVNALLLGDSALYLCASSLRRTSTDTQYFGPGTRLTVL.

The chain combines TRBV6-5 with TRBJ1-2; TRBD1 is a possible D gene (5 bases). V lost 0 bases to trimming and J lost 4 bases, with 9 bases between them. The germline V gene encodes CDR1 MNHEY and CDR2 SVGAGI. This CDR3 has 14 residues. Here the CDR3 DNA reads TGTGCCAGCAGTTACTCGAATACAGGCTATGGCTACACCTTC. It encodes CASSYSNTGYGYTF.

The chain links TRBV24-1 to TRBJ2-4, with 8 bases fitting TRBD2. TRBJ2-5 matches the DNA end more closely, so the J call is doubtful. This CDR3 is 16 amino acids long. CDR1 and CDR2 (germline): KGHDR, SFDVKD. The CDR3, as DNA: TGTGCCACCAGTACCTCCGCCGGCGGGAGGCGGGAGACCCAGTACTTC. Its protein is CATSTSAGGRRETQYF.

V gene TRBV7-9 combines with J gene TRBJ2-5; possibly TRBD1 for D (6 bases). There are 14 residues in the CDR3. The V and J ends lost 5 bases and 5 bases respectively, with 15 bases between them. Germline V gene sequence: CDR1 SEHNR, CDR2 FQNEAQ (reference sequence). This CDR3 reads CASSPYRVEETQYF. CDR3 coding DNA: TGTGCCAGCAGCCCCTACAGGGTAGAGGAGACCCAGTACTTC.

The rearrangement uses TRBV4-2 and TRBJ1-1; the D gene is possibly TRBD1 (5 bases). With 2 bases removed from V and 3 bases from J, the gap between germline ends came to 10 bases. This CDR3 contains 14 residues. Germline V gives CDR1 LGHNA, CDR2 YNFKEQ. The CDR3 sequence: CASSQQGLDTEAFF. CDR3 DNA sequence: TGTGCCAGCAGCCAACAGGGTTTGGACACTGAAGCTTTCTTT.